This T cell receptor (beta chain) derives from a study of T cell changes during pregnancy in multiple sclerosis. TCRdb keeps only in-frame clones here, not all; method: immunoSEQ multiplex PCR. The table has roughly 40,000 clones, 70% to 90% seen once. This CDR3 contains 13 residues. The ends were cut back, 5 bases at V and 5 bases at J, with 9 bases in the middle. Germline CDR1 is SGHAT and CDR2 is FQDESV (reference sequence). The source of this sequence is a female donor with multiple sclerosis, enrolled in a pregnancy study. Here the sequenced sample was CD4+ T cells from peripheral blood mononuclear cells, taken after pregnancy. This sequence joins TRBV11-1 and TRBJ1-4, with D unclear. CDR3 nucleotides: TGTGCCAGCAGCCCCGGACTCAATGAAAAACTGTTTTTT. Amino acid sequence: CASSPGLNEKLFF.